The clone carrying this TCR beta chain showed up just a few times. Its antigen is undetermined. The sample is drawn from a study of beta chain features in type 1 diabetes. About the research overall: The examined sorted cells totaled about 98 million across samples.

Whole-study results and caveats: In every one of the four CD4+ subsets, TCRB CDR3s were moderately but significantly shorter in Type 1 diabetes patients. Short templates might get an advantage during PCR, and this would be equal in patients and controls. Diminished insertions and augmented deletions at VDJ junctions characterized type 1 diabetes patients.

cDNA synthesis used the whole RNA isolate, giving expressed TCRB sequences. Assay used: immunoSEQ multiplex PCR; TCRdb lists only in-frame clones, some missing. This sample carries about 370,000 clones, 8.5% to 10% of them seen once, and the ten largest clones take roughly 0.6%. This CDR3 is built from 14 residues. V was clipped by 2 bases and J by 1 base, with 6 bases between them. Germline CDR1 KGHSH, CDR2 LQKENI. Sequences were obtained from central memory CD4+ T cells from blood. This clonotype originated in a man aged 25-45 years with type 1 diabetes. The V gene is TRBV18, the J gene TRBJ1-5, with D possibly TRBD1 on 6 matching bases. The CDR3 nucleotides read TGTGCCAGCTCACCAGGGACAAGCAATCAGCCCCAGCATTTT. Its translation: CASSPGTSNQPQHF.